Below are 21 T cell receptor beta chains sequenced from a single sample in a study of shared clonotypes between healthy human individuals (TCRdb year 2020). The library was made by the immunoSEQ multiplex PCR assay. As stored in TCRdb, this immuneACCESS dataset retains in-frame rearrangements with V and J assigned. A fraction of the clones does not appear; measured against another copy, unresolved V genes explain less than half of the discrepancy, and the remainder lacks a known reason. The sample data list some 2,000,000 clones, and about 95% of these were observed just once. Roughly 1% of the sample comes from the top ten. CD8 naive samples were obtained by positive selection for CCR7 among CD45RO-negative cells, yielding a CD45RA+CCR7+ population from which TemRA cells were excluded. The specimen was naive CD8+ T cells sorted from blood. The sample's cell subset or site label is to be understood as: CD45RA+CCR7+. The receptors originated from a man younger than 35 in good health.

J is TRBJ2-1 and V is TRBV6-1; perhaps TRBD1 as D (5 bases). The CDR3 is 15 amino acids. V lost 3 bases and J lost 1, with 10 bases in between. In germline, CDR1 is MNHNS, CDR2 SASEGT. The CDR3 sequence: CASSETAPSYNEQFF. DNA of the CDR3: TGTGCCAGCAGTGAGACAGCCCCGTCCTACAATGAGCAGTTCTTC.

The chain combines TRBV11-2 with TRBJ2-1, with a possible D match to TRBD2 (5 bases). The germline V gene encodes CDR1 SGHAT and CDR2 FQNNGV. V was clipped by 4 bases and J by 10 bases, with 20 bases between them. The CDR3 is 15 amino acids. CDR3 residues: CASSSKRTLGREQFF. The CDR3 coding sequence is TGTGCCAGCAGCTCTAAAAGGACCCTAGGGAGAGAGCAGTTCTTC.

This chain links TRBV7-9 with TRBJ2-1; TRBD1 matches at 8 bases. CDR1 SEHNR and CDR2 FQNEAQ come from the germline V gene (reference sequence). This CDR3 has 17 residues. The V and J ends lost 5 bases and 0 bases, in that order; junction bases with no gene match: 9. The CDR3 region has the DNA TGTGCCAGCAGCCCCAGGACAGGGATTGGCTCCTACAATGAGCAGTTCTTC. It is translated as CASSPRTGIGSYNEQFF.

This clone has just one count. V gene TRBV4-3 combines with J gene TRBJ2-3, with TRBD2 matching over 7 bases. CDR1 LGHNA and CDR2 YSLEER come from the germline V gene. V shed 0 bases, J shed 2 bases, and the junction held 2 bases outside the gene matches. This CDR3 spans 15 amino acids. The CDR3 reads CASSQDAGVTDTQYF. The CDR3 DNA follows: TGCGCCAGCAGCCAAGATGCGGGGGTCACAGATACGCAGTATTTT.

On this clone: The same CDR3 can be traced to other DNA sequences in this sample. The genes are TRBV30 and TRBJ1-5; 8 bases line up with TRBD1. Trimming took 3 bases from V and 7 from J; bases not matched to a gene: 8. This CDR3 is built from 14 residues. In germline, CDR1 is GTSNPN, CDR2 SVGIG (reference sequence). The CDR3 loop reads CAWSLGQGSQPQHF. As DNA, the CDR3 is TGTGCCTGGAGCCTCGGACAGGGTAGCCAGCCCCAGCATTTT. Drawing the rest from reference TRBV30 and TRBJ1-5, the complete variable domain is SQTIHQWPATLVQPVGSPLSLECTVEGTSNPNLYWYRQAAGRGLQLLFYSVGIGQISSEVPQNLSASRPQDRQFILSSKKLLLSDSGFYLCAWSLGQGSQPQHFGDGTRLSIL.

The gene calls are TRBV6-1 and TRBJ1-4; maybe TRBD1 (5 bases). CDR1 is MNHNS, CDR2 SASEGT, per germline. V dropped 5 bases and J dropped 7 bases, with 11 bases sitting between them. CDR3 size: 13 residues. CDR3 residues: CASSSGMGEKLFF. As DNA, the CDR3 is TGTGCCAGCAGTTCAGGGATGGGTGAAAAACTGTTTTTT.

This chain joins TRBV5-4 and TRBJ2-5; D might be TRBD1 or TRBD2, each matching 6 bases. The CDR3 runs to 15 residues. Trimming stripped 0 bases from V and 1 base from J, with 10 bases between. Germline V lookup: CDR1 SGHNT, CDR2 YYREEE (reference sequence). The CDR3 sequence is CASSLGGATQETQYF. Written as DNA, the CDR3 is TGTGCCAGCAGCTTGGGGGGGGCTACCCAAGAGACCCAGTACTTC.

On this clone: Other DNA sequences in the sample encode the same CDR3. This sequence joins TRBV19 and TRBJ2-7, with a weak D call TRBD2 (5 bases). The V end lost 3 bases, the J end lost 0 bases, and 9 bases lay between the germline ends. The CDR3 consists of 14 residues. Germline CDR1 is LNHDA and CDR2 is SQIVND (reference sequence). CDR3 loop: CASSIGAASYEQYF. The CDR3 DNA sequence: TGTGCCAGTAGTATCGGAGCGGCCTCCTACGAGCAGTACTTC.

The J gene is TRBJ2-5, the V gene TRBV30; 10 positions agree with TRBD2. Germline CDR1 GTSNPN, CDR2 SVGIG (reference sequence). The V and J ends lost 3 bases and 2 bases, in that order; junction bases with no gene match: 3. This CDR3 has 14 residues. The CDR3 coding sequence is TGTGCCTGGAGCCAGCGGGGGGGACAAGAGACCCAGTACTTC. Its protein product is CAWSQRGGQETQYF.

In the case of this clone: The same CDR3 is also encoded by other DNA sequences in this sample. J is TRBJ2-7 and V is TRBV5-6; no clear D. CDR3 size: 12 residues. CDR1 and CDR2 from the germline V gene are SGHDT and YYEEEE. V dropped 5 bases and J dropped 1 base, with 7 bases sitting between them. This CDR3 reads CASSSGSYEQYF. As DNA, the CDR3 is TGTGCCAGCAGTTCCGGATCCTACGAGCAGTACTTC.

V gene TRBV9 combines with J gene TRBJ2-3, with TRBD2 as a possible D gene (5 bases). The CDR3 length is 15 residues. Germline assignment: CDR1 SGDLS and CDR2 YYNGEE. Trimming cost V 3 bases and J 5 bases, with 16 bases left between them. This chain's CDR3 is CASSDGGGELDTQYF. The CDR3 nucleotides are TGTGCCAGCAGCGACGGCGGTGGGGAGTTAGATACGCAGTATTTT.

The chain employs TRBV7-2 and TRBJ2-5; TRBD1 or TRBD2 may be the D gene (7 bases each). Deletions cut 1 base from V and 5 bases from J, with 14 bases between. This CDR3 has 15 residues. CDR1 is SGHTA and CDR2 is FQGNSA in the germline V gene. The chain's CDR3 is CASSLVRQGGETQYF. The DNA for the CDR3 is TGTGCCAGCAGCTTAGTTCGGCAGGGGGGGGAGACCCAGTACTTC.

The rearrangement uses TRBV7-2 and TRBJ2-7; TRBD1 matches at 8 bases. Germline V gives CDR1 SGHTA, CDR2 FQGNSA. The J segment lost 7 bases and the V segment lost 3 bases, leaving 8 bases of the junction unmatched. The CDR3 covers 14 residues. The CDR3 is CASSFMGTGWEQYF. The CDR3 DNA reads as TGTGCCAGCAGCTTCATGGGGACAGGCTGGGAGCAGTACTTC.

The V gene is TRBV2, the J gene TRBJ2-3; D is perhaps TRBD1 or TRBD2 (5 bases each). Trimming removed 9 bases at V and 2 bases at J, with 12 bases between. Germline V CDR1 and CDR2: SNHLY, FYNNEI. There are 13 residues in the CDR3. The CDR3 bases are TGTGCCAGACTCGGGACCCACACAGATACGCAGTATTTT. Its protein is CARLGTHTDTQYF.

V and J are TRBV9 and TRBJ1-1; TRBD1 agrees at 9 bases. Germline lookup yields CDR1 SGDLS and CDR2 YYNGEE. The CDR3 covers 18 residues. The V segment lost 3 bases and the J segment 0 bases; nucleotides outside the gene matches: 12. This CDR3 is CASSAPNDRGSLNTEAFF. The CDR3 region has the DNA TGTGCCAGCAGCGCACCTAATGACAGGGGGTCCTTGAACACTGAAGCTTTCTTT.

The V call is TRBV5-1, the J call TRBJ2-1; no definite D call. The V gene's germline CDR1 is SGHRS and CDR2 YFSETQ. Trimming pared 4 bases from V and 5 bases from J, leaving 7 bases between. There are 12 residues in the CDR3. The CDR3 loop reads CASSQTDNEQFF. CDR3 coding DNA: TGCGCCAGCAGCCAAACAGACAATGAGCAGTTCTTC.

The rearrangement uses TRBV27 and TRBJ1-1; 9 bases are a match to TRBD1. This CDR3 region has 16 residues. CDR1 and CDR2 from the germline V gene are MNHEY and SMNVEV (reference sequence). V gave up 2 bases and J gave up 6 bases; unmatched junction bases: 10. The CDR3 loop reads CASSLPIGQGRPEAFF. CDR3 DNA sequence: TGTGCCAGCAGTTTACCCATTGGACAGGGGAGGCCTGAAGCTTTCTTT.

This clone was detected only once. DNA of the CDR3: TGTGCCAGCAGCCAAGACCCGAGCGGGGGTGAACAAGAGACCCAGTACTTC. The encoded protein is CASSQDPSGGEQETQYF. The chain uses TRBV4-2 and TRBJ2-5; TRBD2 matches 8 bases. CDR1 is LGHNA, CDR2 YNFKEQ, per germline. V shed 0 bases and J 2 bases; nucleotides not matched to a gene: 8. There are 17 residues in the CDR3.

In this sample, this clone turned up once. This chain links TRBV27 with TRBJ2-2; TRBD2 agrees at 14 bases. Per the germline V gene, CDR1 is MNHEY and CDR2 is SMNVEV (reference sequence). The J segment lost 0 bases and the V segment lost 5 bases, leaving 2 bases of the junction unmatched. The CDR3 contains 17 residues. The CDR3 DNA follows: TGTGCCAGCAGTCAGACTAGCGGGGGGGCGAACACCGGGGAGCTGTTTTTT. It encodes CASSQTSGGANTGELFF.

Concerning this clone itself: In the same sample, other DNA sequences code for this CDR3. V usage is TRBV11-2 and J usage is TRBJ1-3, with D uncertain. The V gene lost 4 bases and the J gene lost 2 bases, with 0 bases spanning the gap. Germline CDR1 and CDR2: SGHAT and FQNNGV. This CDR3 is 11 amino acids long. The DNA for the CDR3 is TGTGCCAGCAGCTCTGGAAACACCATATATTTT. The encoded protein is CASSSGNTIYF.

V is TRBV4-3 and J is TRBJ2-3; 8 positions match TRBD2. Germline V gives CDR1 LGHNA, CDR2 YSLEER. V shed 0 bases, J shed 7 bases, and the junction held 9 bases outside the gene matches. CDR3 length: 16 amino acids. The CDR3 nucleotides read TGCGCCAGCAGCCAAGATCTAAGCGGGGGCCCTAATACGCAGTATTTT. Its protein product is CASSQDLSGGPNTQYF.